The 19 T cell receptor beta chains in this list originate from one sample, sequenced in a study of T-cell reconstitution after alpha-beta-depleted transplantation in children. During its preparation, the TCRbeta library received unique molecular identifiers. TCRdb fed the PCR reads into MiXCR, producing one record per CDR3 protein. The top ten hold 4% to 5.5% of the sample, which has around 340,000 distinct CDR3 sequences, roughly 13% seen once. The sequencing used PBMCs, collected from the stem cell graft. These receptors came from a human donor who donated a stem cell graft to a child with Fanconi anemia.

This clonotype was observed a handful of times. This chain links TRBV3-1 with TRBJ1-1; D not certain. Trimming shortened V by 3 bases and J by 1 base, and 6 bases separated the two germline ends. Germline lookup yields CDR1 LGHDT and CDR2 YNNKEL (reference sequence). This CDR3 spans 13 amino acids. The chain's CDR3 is CASSHRGNTEAFF. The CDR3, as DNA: TGTGCCAGCAGCCACCGGGGGAACACTGAAGCTTTCTTT.

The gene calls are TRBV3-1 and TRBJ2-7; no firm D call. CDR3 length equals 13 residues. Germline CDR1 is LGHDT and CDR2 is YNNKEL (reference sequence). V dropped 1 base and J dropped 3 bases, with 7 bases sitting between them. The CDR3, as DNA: TGTGCCAGCAGCCAAGGCGCCAACTACGAGCAGTACGTC. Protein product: CASSQGANYEQYV.

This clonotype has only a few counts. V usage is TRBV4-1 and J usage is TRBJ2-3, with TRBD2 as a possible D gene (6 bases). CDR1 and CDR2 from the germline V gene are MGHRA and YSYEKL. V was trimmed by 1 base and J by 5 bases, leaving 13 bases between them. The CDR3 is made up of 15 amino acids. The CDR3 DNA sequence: TGCGCCAGCAGCCAAGCCCCGGGACTCGGAGATACGCAGTATTTT. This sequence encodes CASSQAPGLGDTQYF.

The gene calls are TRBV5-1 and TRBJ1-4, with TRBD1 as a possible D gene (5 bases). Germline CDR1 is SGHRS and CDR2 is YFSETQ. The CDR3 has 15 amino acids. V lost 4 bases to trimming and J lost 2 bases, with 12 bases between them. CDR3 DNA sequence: TGCGCCAGCAGCCTGACAGCCGGGACTAATGAAAAACTGTTTTTT. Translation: CASSLTAGTNEKLFF.

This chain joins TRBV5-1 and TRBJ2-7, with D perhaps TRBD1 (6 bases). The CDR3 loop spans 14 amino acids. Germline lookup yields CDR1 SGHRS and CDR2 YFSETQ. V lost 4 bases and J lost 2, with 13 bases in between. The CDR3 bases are TGCGCCAGCAGCCGGGACACCTTCGCCTACGAGCAGTACTTC. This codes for CASSRDTFAYEQYF. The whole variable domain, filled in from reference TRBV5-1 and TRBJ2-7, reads KAGVTQTPRYLIKTRGQQVTLSCSPISGHRSVSWYQQTPGQGLQFLFEYFSETQRNKGNFPGRFSGRQFSNSRSEMNVSTLELGDSALYLCASSRDTFAYEQYFGPGTRLTVT.

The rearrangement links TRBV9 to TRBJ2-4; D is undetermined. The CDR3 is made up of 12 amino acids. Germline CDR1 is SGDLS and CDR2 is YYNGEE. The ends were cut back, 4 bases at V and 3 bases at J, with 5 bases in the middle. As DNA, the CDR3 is TGTGCCAGCAGCTCGGACAAAAACATTCAGTACTTC. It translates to CASSSDKNIQYF.

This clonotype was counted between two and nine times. The CDR3 sequence: CSALDRGRGGYTF. CDR3 in DNA: TGCAGTGCCCTGGACAGGGGGCGAGGTGGCTACACCTTC. The J gene is TRBJ1-2, the V gene TRBV20-1; 11 positions match TRBD1. Germline V lookup: CDR1 DFQATT, CDR2 SNEGSKA (reference sequence). Trimming took 6 bases from V and 7 from J; bases not matched to a gene: 7. The length of the CDR3 is 13 residues.

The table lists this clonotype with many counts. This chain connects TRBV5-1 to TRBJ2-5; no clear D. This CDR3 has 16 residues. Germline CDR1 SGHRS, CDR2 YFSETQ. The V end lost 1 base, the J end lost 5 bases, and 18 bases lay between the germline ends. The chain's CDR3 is CASSLTIRIGTETQYF. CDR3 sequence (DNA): TGCGCCAGCAGCTTGACCATACGGATAGGAACGGAGACCCAGTACTTC.

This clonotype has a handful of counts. CDR3 region: CASSLFPGTNPRTNTGELFF. In DNA form, the CDR3 reads TGTGCCAGCAGTTTATTTCCCGGGACAAATCCCCGGACGAACACCGGGGAGCTGTTTTTT. The chain employs TRBV12-3 or TRBV12-4 and TRBJ2-2, with D possibly TRBD1 on 6 matching bases. The V gene lost 2 bases and the J gene lost 0 bases, with 22 bases spanning the gap. CDR3 length: 20 residues.

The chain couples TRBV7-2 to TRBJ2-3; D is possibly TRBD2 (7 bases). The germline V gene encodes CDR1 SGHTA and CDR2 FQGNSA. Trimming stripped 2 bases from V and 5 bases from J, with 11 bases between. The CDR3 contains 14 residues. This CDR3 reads CASSLMGGQDTQYF. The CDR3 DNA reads TGTGCCAGCAGCTTAATGGGGGGGCAAGATACGCAGTATTTT.

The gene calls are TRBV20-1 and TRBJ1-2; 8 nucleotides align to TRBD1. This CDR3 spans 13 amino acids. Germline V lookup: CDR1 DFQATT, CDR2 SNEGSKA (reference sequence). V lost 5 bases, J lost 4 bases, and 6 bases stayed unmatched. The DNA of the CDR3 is TGCAGTGCTTATACCGGGACAGGCTATGGCTACACCTTC. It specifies CSAYTGTGYGYTF.

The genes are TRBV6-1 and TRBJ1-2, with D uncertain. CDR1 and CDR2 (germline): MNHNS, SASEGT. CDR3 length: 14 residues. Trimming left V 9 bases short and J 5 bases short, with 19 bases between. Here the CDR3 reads CASSRKGNGYGYTF. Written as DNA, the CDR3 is TGTGCCAGTTCTCGGAAGGGTAACGGTTATGGCTACACCTTC.

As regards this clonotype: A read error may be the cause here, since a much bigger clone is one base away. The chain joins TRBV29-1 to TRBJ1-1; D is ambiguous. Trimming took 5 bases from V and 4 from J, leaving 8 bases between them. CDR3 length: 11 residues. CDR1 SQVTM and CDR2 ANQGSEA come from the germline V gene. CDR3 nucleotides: TGCAGCGTTCATGAGGGCACTGAAGCTTTCTTT. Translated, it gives CSVHEGTEAFF.

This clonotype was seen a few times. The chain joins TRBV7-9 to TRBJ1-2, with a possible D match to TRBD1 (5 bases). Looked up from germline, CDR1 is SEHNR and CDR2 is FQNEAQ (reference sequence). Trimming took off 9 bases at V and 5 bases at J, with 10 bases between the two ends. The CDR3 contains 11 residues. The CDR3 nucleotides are TGTGCCAGTTACGACAGTTATGGCTACACCTTC. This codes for CASYDSYGYTF.

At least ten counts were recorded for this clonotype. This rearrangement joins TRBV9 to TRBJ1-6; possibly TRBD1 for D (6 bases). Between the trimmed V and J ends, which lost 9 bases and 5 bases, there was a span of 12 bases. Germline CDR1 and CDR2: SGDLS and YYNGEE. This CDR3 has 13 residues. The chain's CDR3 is CAIQDSNNSPLHF. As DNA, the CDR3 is TGTGCCATACAGGACAGCAATAATTCACCCCTCCACTTT.

CDR3 region: CASSQGRSWGAEAFF. CDR3 in DNA: TGTGCCAGCAGCCAAGGGCGCTCCTGGGGCGCTGAAGCTTTCTTT. This chain uses TRBV3-1 with TRBJ1-1, with D tentatively TRBD1 (5 bases). Germline CDR1 LGHDT, CDR2 YNNKEL (reference sequence). Trimming took 1 base from V and 6 from J, leaving 15 bases between them. The CDR3 is 15 amino acids. Full variable domain (missing parts from reference TRBV3-1 and TRBJ1-1): DTAVSQTPKYLVTQMGNDKSIKCEQNLGHDTMYWYKQDSKKFLKIMFSYNNKELIINETVPNRFSPKSPDKAHLNLHINSLELGDSAVYFCASSQGRSWGAEAFFGQGTRLTVV.

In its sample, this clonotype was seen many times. CDR3 region: CASSLVAGSETQYF. The CDR3 region has the DNA TGCGCCAGCAGCCTCGTAGCGGGTTCAGAGACCCAGTACTTC. The chain uses TRBV5-1 and TRBJ2-5; 7 nucleotides agree with TRBD2. CDR3 size: 14 residues. V lost 4 bases and J lost 4; bases outside the gene matches: 7. The germline gives CDR1 SGHRS, CDR2 YFSETQ.

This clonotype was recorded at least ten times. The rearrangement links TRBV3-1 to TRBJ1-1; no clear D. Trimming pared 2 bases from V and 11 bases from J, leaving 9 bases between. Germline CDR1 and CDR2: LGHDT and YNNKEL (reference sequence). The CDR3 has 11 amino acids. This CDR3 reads CASSQMGQAFF. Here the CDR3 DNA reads TGTGCCAGCAGCCAAATGGGCCAGGCTTTCTTT.

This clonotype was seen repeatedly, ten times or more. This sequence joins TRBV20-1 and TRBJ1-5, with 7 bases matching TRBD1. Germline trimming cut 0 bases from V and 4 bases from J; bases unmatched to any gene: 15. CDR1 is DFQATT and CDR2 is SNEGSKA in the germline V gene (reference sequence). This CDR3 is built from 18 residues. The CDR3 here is CSARDRLRSGQRNQPQHF. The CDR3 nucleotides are TGCAGTGCTAGAGATCGCTTGAGGTCGGGACAGAGAAATCAGCCCCAGCATTTT.